This TCR beta chain was identified in a study of T cell changes during pregnancy in multiple sclerosis. The CDR3 runs to 15 residues. Germline lookup yields CDR1 SQVTM and CDR2 ANQGSEA. With 4 bases removed from V and 1 base from J, the gap between germline ends came to 16 bases. This table comes from immunoSEQ multiplex PCR, and its TCRdb copy is limited to in-frame clones, with some not included. This table holds about 68,000 clones, under 95% found once. This chain connects TRBV29-1 to TRBJ2-5; the D gene is possibly TRBD1 (6 bases). The source of this sequence is a female donor with multiple sclerosis, enrolled in a pregnancy study. The material was peripheral blood, obtained in the second trimester of pregnancy. The CDR3 sequence is CSVGFGLGAQETQYF. The CDR3 coding sequence is TGCAGCGTTGGATTCGGGTTGGGGGCCCAAGAGACCCAGTACTTC.